The entry below describes one T cell receptor (beta chain). Its target is unknown. This entry comes from a study of CD4 T cells in relation to SARS-CoV-2 and coronaviruses. Germline V gene sequence: CDR1 SGHNT, CDR2 YYREEE (reference sequence). V lost 3 bases to trimming and J lost 3 bases, with 7 bases between them. This CDR3 comprises 13 residues. Profiling relied on immunoSEQ multiplex PCR, and the TCRdb table lists in-frame clones only, not all of them. In the table there are 15,000 to 20,000 clones, around 70% of which are singletons. Before the COVID-19 pandemic, during about 2011-2019, CD4+ T cells were taken from unexposed donors. The cells were cultured for over eight days before CD4+ T cells were isolated.

The sequencing sample was made of CD4+ T cells from PBMCs, cultured in vitro. The TCR comes from a human donor in good health. The chain joins TRBV5-4 to TRBJ2-1, with D perhaps TRBD1 (6 bases). In DNA, the CDR3 is TGTGCCAGCAGCTCGACAGGCTACAATGAGCAGTTCTTC. It is translated as CASSSTGYNEQFF.